These 9 T cell receptor beta chains originate from one sample sequenced in a study of technical replicates of blood from several donors. The method was immunoSEQ multiplex PCR; TCRdb's version includes in-frame clones alone and lacks a portion of them. The table includes 12,000 or so clones, 80% to 90% detected once. Sequencing input: PBMCs. The receptors come from a human donor in good health.

In its sample, this clone was seen a few times. This rearrangement joins TRBV19 to TRBJ1-5; the match to TRBD1 covers 8 bases. This CDR3 has 17 amino acids. V was pared by 6 bases and J by 0 bases, with 10 bases of the junction left unmatched. Germline lookup yields CDR1 LNHDA and CDR2 SQIVND (reference sequence). The CDR3 reads CASSPSHRGNSNQPQHF. The CDR3 nucleotides are TGTGCCAGTAGCCCATCACACAGGGGGAATAGCAATCAGCCCCAGCATTTT. The full variable domain, its missing parts supplied by reference TRBV19 and TRBJ1-5, is DGGITQSPKYLFRKEGQNVTLSCEQNLNHDAMYWYRQDPGQGLRLIYYSQIVNDFQKGDIAEGYSVSREKKESFPLTVTSAQKNPTAFYLCASSPSHRGNSNQPQHFGDGTRLSIL.

The chain links TRBV11-3 to TRBJ2-2; 8 nucleotides line up with TRBD2. V gave up 7 bases and J gave up 2 bases; unmatched junction bases: 3. CDR1 and CDR2 (germline): SGHNT, YENEEA. The CDR3 runs 14 residues. Here the CDR3 DNA reads TGTGCCAGCATGGCGGGAGGCAACACCGGGGAGCTGTTTTTT. Protein product: CASMAGGNTGELFF.

The chain combines TRBV5-1 with TRBJ1-2; possibly TRBD1 for D (6 bases). The ends were cut back, 4 bases at V and 4 bases at J, with 17 bases in the middle. The CDR3 has 15 amino acids. Germline CDR1 SGHRS, CDR2 YFSETQ. DNA of the CDR3: TGCGCCAGCAGCCCGGACCGGACAGTTTCCTATGGCTACACCTTC. Amino acids: CASSPDRTVSYGYTF.

This chain joins TRBV7-9 and TRBJ1-1; D may be TRBD1 (5 bases). This CDR3 comprises 16 residues. Looked up from germline, CDR1 is SEHNR and CDR2 is FQNEAQ (reference sequence). The V and J ends lost 5 bases and 0 bases respectively, with 16 bases between them. CDR3: CASSVGGWGLNTEAFF. The CDR3 DNA reads as TGTGCCAGCAGCGTCGGTGGATGGGGCTTGAACACTGAAGCTTTCTTT.

This clone was recorded a few times. The rearrangement uses TRBV7-2 and TRBJ1-5, with 8 bases matching TRBD1. The CDR3 consists of 13 residues. Germline V gene data show CDR1 as SGHTA and CDR2 as FQGNSA. J was trimmed by 5 bases and V by 5 bases; bases with no gene match: 2. The CDR3 DNA reads TGTGCCAGCAGCCAACAGGGGGATCAGCCCCAGCATTTT. Translated: CASSQQGDQPQHF.

The rearrangement uses TRBV7-9 and TRBJ2-3; D uncertain. CDR1 is SEHNR and CDR2 is FQNEAQ in the germline V gene (reference sequence). V was trimmed by 2 bases and J by 11 bases, leaving 5 bases between them. The CDR3 extends over 10 amino acids. This CDR3 is CASSLRVQYF. CDR3 in DNA: TGTGCCAGCAGCTTACGAGTGCAGTATTTT.

The chain combines TRBV2 with TRBJ2-3; 7 bases align to TRBD2. V shed 8 bases, J shed 4 bases, and the junction held 6 bases outside the gene matches. In germline, CDR1 is SNHLY, CDR2 FYNNEI. This CDR3 comprises 13 residues. The CDR3 protein is CASQLASSDTQYF. The CDR3 nucleotides read TGTGCCAGCCAACTAGCGTCCTCAGATACGCAGTATTTT.

DNA for the CDR3: TGTGCCAGCAGCGTAGGTCTAGCGGAGAACACAGATACGCAGTATTTT. Translating it yields CASSVGLAENTDTQYF. The chain couples TRBV9 to TRBJ2-3, with 7 bases identical to TRBD2. V dropped 0 bases and J dropped 2; count of bases not matched to a gene: 6. CDR3 length equals 16 residues. CDR1 is SGDLS and CDR2 is YYNGEE in the germline V gene.

This clone has only one observation. This chain uses TRBV5-4 with TRBJ2-6; a possible D gene is TRBD1 (6 bases). The CDR3 consists of 16 residues. V was pared by 0 bases and J by 2 bases, with 9 bases between. Germline CDR1 reads SGHNT; CDR2 reads YYREEE (reference sequence). CDR3 sequence (DNA): TGTGCCAGCAGCTTGGGTGGGGACACTGGGGCCAACGTCCTGACTTTC. It translates to CASSLGGDTGANVLTF. Supplemented by reference TRBV5-4 and TRBJ2-6, the full variable domain reads ETGVTQSPTHLIKTRGQQVTLRCSSQSGHNTVSWYQQALGQGPQFIFQYYREEENGRGNFPPRFSGLQFPNYSSELNVNALELDDSALYLCASSLGGDTGANVLTFGAGSRLTVL.